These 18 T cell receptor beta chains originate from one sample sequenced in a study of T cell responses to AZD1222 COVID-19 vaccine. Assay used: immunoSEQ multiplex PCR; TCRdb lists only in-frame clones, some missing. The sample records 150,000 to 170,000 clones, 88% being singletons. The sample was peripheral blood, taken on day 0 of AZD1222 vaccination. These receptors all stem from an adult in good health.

The CDR3 is CASRGWESNQPQHF. CDR3 nucleotides: TGTGCCAGCAGGGGCTGGGAGAGCAATCAGCCCCAGCATTTT. The chain combines TRBV6-5 with TRBJ1-5; D gene ambiguous. Trimming stripped 6 bases from V and 1 base from J, with 10 bases between. Germline V CDR1 and CDR2: MNHEY, SVGAGI. The CDR3 sequence is 14 residues long.

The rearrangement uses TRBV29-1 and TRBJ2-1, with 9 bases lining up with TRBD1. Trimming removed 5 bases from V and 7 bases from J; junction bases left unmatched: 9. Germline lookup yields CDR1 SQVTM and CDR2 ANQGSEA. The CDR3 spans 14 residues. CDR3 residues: CSVLGQGKQNEQFF. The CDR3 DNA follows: TGCAGCGTTTTGGGACAGGGTAAGCAAAATGAGCAGTTCTTC.

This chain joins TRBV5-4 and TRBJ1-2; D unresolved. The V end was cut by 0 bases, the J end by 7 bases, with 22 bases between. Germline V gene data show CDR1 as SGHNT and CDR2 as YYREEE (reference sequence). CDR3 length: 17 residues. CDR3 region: CASSLGAGSQRSGGYTF. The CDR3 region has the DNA TGTGCCAGCAGCTTGGGCGCAGGCAGCCAACGATCGGGTGGCTACACCTTC.

CDR3 sequence (DNA): TGTGCCAGTAGAGCCCGAGGGGTTAACACTGAAGCTTTCTTT. Protein sequence: CASRARGVNTEAFF. This rearrangement joins TRBV19 to TRBJ1-1; D perhaps matches TRBD1 (5 bases). Germline V gene data show CDR1 as LNHDA and CDR2 as SQIVND (reference sequence). Trimming shortened V by 6 bases and J by 2 bases, and 13 bases separated the two germline ends. The CDR3 length is 14 residues.

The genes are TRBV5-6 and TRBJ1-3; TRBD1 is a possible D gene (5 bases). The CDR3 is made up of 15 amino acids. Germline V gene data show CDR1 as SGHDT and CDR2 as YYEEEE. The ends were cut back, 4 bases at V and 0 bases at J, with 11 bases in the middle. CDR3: CASSARGISGNTIYF. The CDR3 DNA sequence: TGTGCCAGCAGCGCTCGGGGGATCTCTGGAAACACCATATATTTT.

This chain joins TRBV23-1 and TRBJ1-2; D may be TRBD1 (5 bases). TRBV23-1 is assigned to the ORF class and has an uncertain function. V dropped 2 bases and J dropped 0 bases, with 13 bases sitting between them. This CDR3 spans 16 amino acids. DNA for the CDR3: TGCGCCAGCAGTCAACCTGACAGCTTCTCTAACTATGGCTACACCTTC. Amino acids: CASSQPDSFSNYGYTF.

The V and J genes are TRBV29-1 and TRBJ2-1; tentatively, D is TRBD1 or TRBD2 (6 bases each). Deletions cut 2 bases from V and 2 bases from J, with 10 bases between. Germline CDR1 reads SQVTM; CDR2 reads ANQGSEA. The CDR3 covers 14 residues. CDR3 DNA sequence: TGCAGCGTTGAAACGGGGGCTACCTACAATGAGCAGTTCTTC. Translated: CSVETGATYNEQFF.

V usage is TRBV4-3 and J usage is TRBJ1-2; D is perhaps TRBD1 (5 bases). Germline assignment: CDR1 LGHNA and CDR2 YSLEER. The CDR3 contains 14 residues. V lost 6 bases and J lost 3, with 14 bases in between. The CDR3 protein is CASRNSGTDYGYTF. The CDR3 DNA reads TGCGCCAGCAGGAACTCCGGGACGGACTATGGCTACACCTTC.

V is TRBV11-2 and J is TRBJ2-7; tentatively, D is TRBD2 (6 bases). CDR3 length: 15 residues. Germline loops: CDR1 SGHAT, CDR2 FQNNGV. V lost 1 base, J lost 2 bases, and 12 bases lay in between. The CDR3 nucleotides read TGTGCCAGCAGCTTAGGGAGGAGGGGACCCTACGAGCAGTACTTC. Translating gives CASSLGRRGPYEQYF.

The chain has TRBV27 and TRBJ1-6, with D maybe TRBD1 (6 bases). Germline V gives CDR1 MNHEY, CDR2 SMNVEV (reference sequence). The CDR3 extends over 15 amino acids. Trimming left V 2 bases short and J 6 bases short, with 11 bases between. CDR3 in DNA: TGTGCCAGCAGTTTACTCTTACAGGGTAATTCACCCCTCCACTTT. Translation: CASSLLLQGNSPLHF.

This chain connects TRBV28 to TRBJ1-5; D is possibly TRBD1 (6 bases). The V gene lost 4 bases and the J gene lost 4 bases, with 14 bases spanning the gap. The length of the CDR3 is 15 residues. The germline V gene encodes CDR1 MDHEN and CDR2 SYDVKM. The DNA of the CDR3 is TGTGCCAGCAGTTGGGGGGGCAGATCGAATCAGCCCCAGCATTTT. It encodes CASSWGGRSNQPQHF.

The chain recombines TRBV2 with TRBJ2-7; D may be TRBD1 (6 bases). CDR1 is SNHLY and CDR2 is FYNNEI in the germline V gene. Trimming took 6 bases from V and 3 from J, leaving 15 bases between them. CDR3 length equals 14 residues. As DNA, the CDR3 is TGTGCCAGCAGAGAGGACAGAGAAATCTACGAGCAGTACTTC. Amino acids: CASREDREIYEQYF. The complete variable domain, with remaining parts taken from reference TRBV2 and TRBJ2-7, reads EPEVTQTPSHQVTQMGQEVILRCVPISNHLYFYWYRQILGQKVEFLVSFYNNEISEKSEIFDDQFSVERPDGSNFTLKIRSTKLEDSAMYFCASREDREIYEQYFGPGTRLTVT.

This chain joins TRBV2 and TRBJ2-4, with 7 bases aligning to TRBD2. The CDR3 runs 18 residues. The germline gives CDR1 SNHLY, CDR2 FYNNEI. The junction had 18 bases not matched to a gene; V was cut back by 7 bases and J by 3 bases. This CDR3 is CASMERGLLWGDKNIQYF. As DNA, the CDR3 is TGTGCCAGCATGGAGCGGGGCCTCCTCTGGGGCGACAAAAACATTCAGTACTTC.

The CDR3 region is CASSLGGQGLVYTF. Written as DNA, the CDR3 is TGTGCCAGCAGCTTAGGGGGACAGGGTCTTGTCTACACCTTC. The chain combines TRBV7-9 with TRBJ1-2, with 9 bases identical to TRBD1. Germline values: CDR1 SEHNR, CDR2 FQNEAQ (reference sequence). The CDR3 covers 14 residues. Unmatched junction bases numbered 7, after V lost 1 base and J lost 10 bases.

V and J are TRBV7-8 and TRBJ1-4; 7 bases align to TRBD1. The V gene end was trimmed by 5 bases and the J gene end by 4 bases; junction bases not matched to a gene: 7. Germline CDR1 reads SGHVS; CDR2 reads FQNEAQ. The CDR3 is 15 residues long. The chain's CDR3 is CASSPGGQYNEKLFF. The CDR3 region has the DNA TGTGCCAGCAGCCCAGGGGGACAGTATAATGAAAAACTGTTTTTT.

The DNA of the CDR3 is TGTGCCAGCAGTCCCACCCCTAGGGGGCCCACTGAAGCTTTCTTT. The encoded protein is CASSPTPRGPTEAFF. This chain links TRBV6-5 with TRBJ1-1; 7 bases fit TRBD1. The CDR3 is 15 residues long. The V gene end was trimmed by 5 bases and the J gene end by 4 bases; junction bases not matched to a gene: 10. Per the germline V gene, CDR1 is MNHEY and CDR2 is SVGAGI.

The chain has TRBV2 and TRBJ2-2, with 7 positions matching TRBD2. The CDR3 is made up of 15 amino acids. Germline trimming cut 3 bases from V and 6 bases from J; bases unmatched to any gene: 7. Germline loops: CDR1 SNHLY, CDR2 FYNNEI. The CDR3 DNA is TGTGCCAGCAGTGAGACGACTAGCTCGCCCGGGGAGCTGTTTTTT. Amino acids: CASSETTSSPGELFF.

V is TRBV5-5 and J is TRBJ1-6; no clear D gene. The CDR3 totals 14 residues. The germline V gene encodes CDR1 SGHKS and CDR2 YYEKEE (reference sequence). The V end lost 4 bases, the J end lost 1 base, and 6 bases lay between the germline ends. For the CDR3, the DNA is TGTGCCAGCAGCCCCGGTTCCTATAATTCACCCCTCCACTTT. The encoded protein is CASSPGSYNSPLHF.